What follows are 5 T cell receptor beta chains derived from one specimen sequenced in a study of identical twins. From the 5' RACE reads, TCRdb called clonotypes with MiXCR, one entry per CDR3 protein. This sample has around 1.7 million distinct CDR3 sequences, with roughly a third found just once. Sequences were obtained from cord blood. The receptor source for this set is a newborn girl in good health.

This clonotype was seen only a few times. The CDR3 region has the DNA TGTGCCAGCAGCAAAGATCGGCAGACCTGCACAGATACGCAGTATTTT. Its translation is CASSKDRQTCTDTQYF. This chain links TRBV21-1 with TRBJ2-3. TRBV21-1 is labeled a pseudogene. The CDR3 is 16 residues long.

Only a few counts were recorded for this clonotype. The chain combines TRBV10-3 with TRBJ2-1; tentatively, D is TRBD1 (6 bases). The CDR3 runs 14 residues. With 3 bases removed from V and 4 bases from J, the gap between germline ends came to 10 bases. Germline lookup yields CDR1 ENHRY and CDR2 SYGVKD. CDR3 loop: CAISEWTEYNEQFF. In DNA form, the CDR3 reads TGTGCCATCAGTGAATGGACAGAGTACAATGAGCAGTTCTTC.

A note on this clonotype: A much larger clone lies one base from this, so it may be a read error. CDR3 in DNA: TGTGCCGGCAGTCTTTCCCTTCGGACCTACTACGAGCAGTACTTC. Encoded protein: CAGSLSLRTYYEQYF. V gene TRBV12-3 or TRBV12-4 combines with J gene TRBJ2-7, with unresolved D. This CDR3 comprises 15 residues.

This clonotype occurred a few times. This chain connects TRBV27 to TRBJ1-1, with 7 nucleotides matching TRBD1. CDR1 is MNHEY, CDR2 SMNVEV, per germline (reference sequence). The CDR3 contains 12 residues. V shed 5 bases, J shed 8 bases, and the junction held 5 bases outside the gene matches. In DNA form, the CDR3 reads TGTGCCAGCAGTACCAGGGGGGGGGAAGCTTTCTTT. It codes for CASSTRGGEAFF.

The J gene is TRBJ1-4, the V gene TRBV14; no firm D call. The CDR3 contains 14 residues. V was shortened by 4 bases and J by 8 bases, with 14 bases between the two germline ends. Per the germline V gene, CDR1 is SGHDN and CDR2 is FVKESK. The CDR3 DNA is TGTGCCAGCAGCCTGACATGGGCTGGAGAAAAACTGTTTTTT. It is translated as CASSLTWAGEKLFF.